The rows below give T cell receptor beta chains drawn from one sample of a study of post-analysis software for immune sequencing data. From the PCR reads, TCRdb called clonotypes with MiXCR, one entry per CDR3 protein. Seen here are about 430,000 distinct CDR3 sequences, less than 40% observed once, and the top ten hold 7.6%. Specimen: blood. The receptors were gathered from a girl aged 2 to 9 with multiple sclerosis. CDR3s include the opening cysteine and the closing phenylalanine or tryptophan. D genes are given only for firm matches. The listing skips clone size in some rows; elsewhere it reads once, few, many or a size class.

len: 14; j_gene: TRBJ2-7; d_gene: -; v_gene: TRBV7-6; abundance: -; CDR3aa: CASSRLPRGYEQYF; CDR3nt: TGTGCCAGCAGCCGACTCCCCAGGGGCTACGAGCAGTACTTC
len: 15; j_gene: TRBJ2-7; d_gene: -; v_gene: TRBV6-2/TRBV6-3; abundance: -; CDR3aa: CASSYSPQDVYEQYF; CDR3nt: TGTGCCAGCAGTTACTCACCACAGGATGTCTACGAGCAGTACTTC
len: 14; j_gene: TRBJ2-5; d_gene: -; v_gene: TRBV7-3; abundance: few; CDR3aa: CASSLSVEQETQYF; CDR3nt: TGTGCCAGCAGCTTATCGGTTGAGCAAGAGACCCAGTACTTC
len: 15; j_gene: TRBJ1-1; d_gene: TRBD1; v_gene: TRBV7-9; abundance: -; CDR3aa: CASSLQGAVNTEAFF; CDR3nt: TGTGCCAGCAGCCTACAGGGGGCCGTGAACACTGAAGCTTTCTTT
len: 15; j_gene: TRBJ2-7; d_gene: -; v_gene: TRBV10-3; abundance: -; CDR3aa: CAISDPNKSSYEQYF; CDR3nt: TGTGCCATCAGTGACCCAAACAAGAGCTCCTACGAGCAGTACTTC
len: 14; j_gene: TRBJ1-4; d_gene: -; v_gene: TRBV6-1; abundance: -; CDR3aa: CASSEGGVNEKLFF; CDR3nt: TGTGCCAGCAGTGAAGGGGGGGTAAACGAAAAACTGTTTTTT
len: 17; j_gene: TRBJ2-7; d_gene: TRBD2; v_gene: TRBV20-1; abundance: -; CDR3aa: CSARDSASGRFSYEQYF; CDR3nt: TGCAGTGCTAGAGATTCGGCTAGCGGGAGGTTCTCCTACGAGCAGTACTTC
len: 16; j_gene: TRBJ2-1; d_gene: -; v_gene: TRBV7-3; abundance: -; CDR3aa: CASSSPGGLQTNEQFF; CDR3nt: TGTGCCAGCAGCTCACCTGGGGGCCTCCAAACAAATGAGCAGTTCTTC
len: 13; j_gene: TRBJ1-2; d_gene: -; v_gene: TRBV20-1; abundance: -; CDR3aa: CSAWTSDHHGYTF; CDR3nt: TGCAGTGCTTGGACGTCAGATCACCATGGCTACACCTTC
len: 15; j_gene: TRBJ2-1; d_gene: -; v_gene: TRBV28; abundance: few; CDR3aa: CASSLRTTAYNEQFF; CDR3nt: TGTGCCAGCAGTTTAAGGACAACGGCCTACAATGAGCAGTTCTTC
len: 16; j_gene: TRBJ2-1; d_gene: -; v_gene: TRBV19; abundance: -; CDR3aa: CASSIEGPGTRNEQFF; CDR3nt: TGTGCCAGTAGTATAGAGGGGCCGGGCACTAGAAATGAGCAGTTCTTC
len: 16; j_gene: TRBJ2-5; d_gene: TRBD2; v_gene: TRBV6-5; abundance: -; CDR3aa: CASSLWTSGGQETQYF; CDR3nt: TGTGCCAGCAGTTTATGGACTAGCGGGGGACAAGAGACCCAGTACTTC
len: 15; j_gene: TRBJ2-1; d_gene: TRBD2; v_gene: TRBV29-1; abundance: -; CDR3aa: CSVALAGSSYNEQFF; CDR3nt: TGCAGCGTTGCCCTAGCGGGAAGCTCCTACAATGAGCAGTTCTTC
len: 13; j_gene: TRBJ1-6; d_gene: TRBD1; v_gene: TRBV6-6; abundance: -; CDR3aa: CAGRGTADSPLHF; CDR3nt: TGTGCCGGCAGAGGGACAGCGGATTCACCCCTCCACTTT
len: 15; j_gene: TRBJ2-7; d_gene: -; v_gene: TRBV12-3/TRBV12-4; abundance: -; CDR3aa: CASSGAAHSYNEQYF; CDR3nt: TGTGCCAGCAGTGGGGCGGCCCACTCCTACAATGAGCAGTACTTC
len: 15; j_gene: TRBJ2-7; d_gene: TRBD2; v_gene: TRBV12-3/TRBV12-4; abundance: -; CDR3aa: CASSFPSGAAYEQYF; CDR3nt: TGTGCCAGCAGTTTCCCTAGCGGGGCCGCCTACGAGCAGTACTTC
len: 15; j_gene: TRBJ2-6; d_gene: -; v_gene: TRBV6-2/TRBV6-3; abundance: few; CDR3aa: CASSHGPSGANVLTF; CDR3nt: TGTGCCAGCAGCCACGGGCCCTCTGGGGCCAACGTCCTGACTTTC
len: 16; j_gene: TRBJ2-1; d_gene: -; v_gene: TRBV21-1; abundance: few; CDR3aa: CASRITSGRSPNEQFF; CDR3nt: TGTGCCAGCAGGATTACTAGCGGGAGATCGCCCAATGAGCAGTTCTTC
len: 18; j_gene: TRBJ2-7; d_gene: TRBD2; v_gene: TRBV5-1; abundance: -; CDR3aa: CASSSRGSGNLDSYEQYF; CDR3nt: TGCGCCAGCAGCTCCCGGGGTAGCGGGAACCTGGATTCCTACGAGCAGTACTTC